Detailed here is one T cell receptor beta chain. This specimen comes from a study of CDR3 diversity in severe acne. Trimming cost V 5 bases and J 15 bases, with 19 bases left between them. Germline V gene data show CDR1 as SEHNR and CDR2 as FQNEAQ (reference sequence). The CDR3 spans 13 residues. TCRdb reprocessed the PCR reads with MiXCR, giving one entry per CDR3 protein. The table lists approximately 80,000 distinct CDR3 sequences, roughly 51% of them singletons. Source material: blood. This TCR derives from a male donor in good health, without acne. The V gene is TRBV7-9, the J gene TRBJ1-4; the D gene is possibly TRBD1 (6 bases). The CDR3 region has the DNA TGTGCCAGCAGCCCATTAGGGGGGACTTCGATGTTTTTT. This encodes CASSPLGGTSMFF.